What follows is one TCR beta chain and its context. The antigen is unknown. The germline CDR1 and CDR2 sequences are MNHEY and SVGAGI. The ends were cut back, 6 bases at V and 4 bases at J, with 10 bases in the middle. The CDR3 consists of 12 residues. Some clones are missing from TCRdb's copy, which holds only in-frame ones; the method was immunoSEQ multiplex PCR. The data show roughly 150,000 clones, approximately 90% seen once. This entry comes from a study of T cell responses to AZD1222 COVID-19 vaccine. Study-wide results and caveats: Every sample of the repertoires postdated the peak T cell response. Dominant at 160-218 and 743-854, vaccine-associated CD4 TCRs also spanned spike.

This clonotype was obtained from an adult who received the AZD1222 COVID-19 vaccine. This chain connects TRBV6-5 to TRBJ2-7, with D hard to call. Sequenced material: peripheral blood, taken 28 days after the second AZD1222 dose. As DNA, the CDR3 is TGTGCCAGCAGCGTTGAAGGATACGAGCAGTACTTC. Its protein product is CASSVEGYEQYF.